This TCR beta chain was recorded in a study of T cells in localized non-small cell lung cancer. TCRdb's copy holds only in-frame clones and misses some; the assay was immunoSEQ multiplex PCR. There are some 19,000 clones in the sample; roughly 83% occur only once, and around 2.4% lies in the top ten. Study conclusions and caveats: Longer overall survival associated with higher blood T cell density; shorter survival with higher adjacent-lung clonality. Sequencing involved a lone tumor region, leaving heterogeneity possible. Adjacent lung tissue had a median about 50 of the top 100 clones found in the tumor. Compared with tumor, uninvolved adjacent lung displayed greater T cell clonality, ranking highest overall.

The CDR3 contains 13 residues. Trimming stripped 0 bases from V and 6 bases from J, with 8 bases between. Germline CDR1 reads LNHNV; CDR2 reads YYDKDF (reference sequence). Concerning this clone itself: The antigen is unknown.

The chain recombines TRBV15 with TRBJ1-2; unclear D gene. The sample consisted of peripheral blood, taken before any cancer treatment. The sequence derives from a man aged 35 to 69 with stage I lung adenocarcinoma. The chain's CDR3 is CATSRDRPNGYTF. CDR3 DNA sequence: TGTGCCACCAGCAGAGATAGGCCCAATGGCTACACCTTC.